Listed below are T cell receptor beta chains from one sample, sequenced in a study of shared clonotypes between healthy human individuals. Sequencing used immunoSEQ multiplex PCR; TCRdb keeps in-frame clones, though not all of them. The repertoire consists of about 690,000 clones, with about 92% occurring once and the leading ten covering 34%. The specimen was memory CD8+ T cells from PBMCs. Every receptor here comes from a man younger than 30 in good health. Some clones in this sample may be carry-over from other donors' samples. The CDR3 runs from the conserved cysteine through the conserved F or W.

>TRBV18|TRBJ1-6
CASSPLGYGSPLHF
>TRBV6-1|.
CASSEPDSLTEQYF
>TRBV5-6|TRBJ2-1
CASSLPRVPNEQFF
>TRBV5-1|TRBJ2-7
CASSLELAGSYEQYF
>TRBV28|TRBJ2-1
CASSYAGAYNEQFF
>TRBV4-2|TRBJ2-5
CASSQELAGVVETQYF
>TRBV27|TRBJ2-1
CASSWIAVGGLVNEQFF
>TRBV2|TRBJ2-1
CASKGGTSGYNEQFF
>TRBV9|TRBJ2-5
CASSSAAAQETQYF
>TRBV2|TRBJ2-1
CASSGLQGKQFF
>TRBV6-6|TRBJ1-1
CATILWGGYTEAFF
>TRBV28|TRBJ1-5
CASSSRTGASNQPQHF
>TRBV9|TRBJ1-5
CASSVGQGYNQPQHF
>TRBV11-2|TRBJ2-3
CASSLDYPDRGLTDTQYF
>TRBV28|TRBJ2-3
CASSSPTDTQYF
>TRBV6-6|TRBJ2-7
CASSYIYEQYF
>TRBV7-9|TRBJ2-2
CASSLSLVRNTGELFF
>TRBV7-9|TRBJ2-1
CASSTLAGPGNEQFF
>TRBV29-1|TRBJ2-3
CSVAKSGLQQDTQYF
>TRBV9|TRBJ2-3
CASSNGQASVRDTQYF
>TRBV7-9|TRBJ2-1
CASSLEGQEQFF
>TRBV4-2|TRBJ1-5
CASSYTTERQGRQPQHF
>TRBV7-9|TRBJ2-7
CASSPILGLRYEQYF
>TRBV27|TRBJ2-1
CASSSGLAASYPYNEQFF
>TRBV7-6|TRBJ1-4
CASSSKALGTPTNEKLFF